The 21 T cell receptor beta chains presented below share a single source sample, sequenced in a study of CD8 T cells in ankylosing spondylitis. TCRdb processed the 5' RACE reads anew with MiXCR; each CDR3 protein has one entry. The table records under 950,000 distinct CDR3 sequences, roughly 19% of them present only once. No cognate antigen is known for these TCRs. General observations from the study: Among TCR beta sequences, a motif of eight highly homologous variants appeared characteristic of ankylosing spondylitis blood.

The sequencing input was blood, either unsorted or a sorted T cell fraction (not recorded which). All receptors derive from a male donor with ankylosing spondylitis.

The chain is built from TRBV19 and TRBJ2-6; 8 bases are shared with TRBD1. The CDR3 is made up of 16 amino acids. J lost 0 bases, V lost 3 bases, and 1 base had no gene match. The germline CDR1 and CDR2 sequences are LNHDA and SQIVND (reference sequence). In nucleotides, the CDR3 is TGTGCCAGTAGTATGACAGGGGCCTCTGGGGCCAACGTCCTGACTTTC. It codes for CASSMTGASGANVLTF.

This clonotype turned up a few times. The rearrangement links TRBV29-1 to TRBJ1-1; TRBD1 is a possible D gene (5 bases). The ends were cut back, 6 bases at V and 1 base at J, with 18 bases in the middle. Per the germline V gene, CDR1 is SQVTM and CDR2 is ANQGSEA. The CDR3 runs 15 residues. The CDR3 DNA reads TGCAGCGTCTCCGGGACGGGAGGTTGGAACACTGAAGCTTTCTTT. Its translation is CSVSGTGGWNTEAFF.

There are a few counts of this clonotype. J is TRBJ1-5 and V is TRBV7-2, with D possibly being TRBD1 (5 bases). From germline, CDR1 is SGHTA and CDR2 FQGNSA. Trimming took 5 bases from V and 0 from J, leaving 17 bases between them. CDR3 length: 17 residues. The CDR3 protein is CASSPDLGRYSNQPQHF. The CDR3 nucleotides read TGTGCCAGCAGCCCGGACCTGGGGCGATATAGCAATCAGCCCCAGCATTTT.

This chain uses TRBV5-1 with TRBJ2-7; TRBD2 aligns across 7 bases. This CDR3 is built from 14 residues. CDR1 and CDR2 (germline): SGHRS, YFSETQ. The V segment lost 7 bases and the J segment 3 bases; nucleotides outside the gene matches: 10. The CDR3 is CASYGGGSLYEQYF. CDR3 coding DNA: TGCGCCAGCTACGGAGGCGGGAGTCTCTACGAGCAGTACTTC.

This clonotype occurred a few times. This chain uses TRBV4-1 with TRBJ1-1; no clear D gene. The V end was cut by 4 bases, the J end by 6 bases, with 18 bases between. The CDR3 has 15 amino acids. Germline V gene sequence: CDR1 MGHRA, CDR2 YSYEKL. CDR3 protein: CASSPAPSLKSEAFF. CDR3 DNA sequence: TGCGCCAGCAGCCCGGCCCCTTCACTGAAGTCTGAAGCTTTCTTT.

There are a few counts of this clonotype. V is TRBV11-2 and J is TRBJ1-2; weak D call: TRBD1 (6 bases). Per the germline V gene, CDR1 is SGHAT and CDR2 is FQNNGV. Deletions cut 0 bases from V and 4 bases from J, with 15 bases between. The length of the CDR3 is 16 residues. CDR3 amino acids: CASSLDEDRSVYGYTF. The CDR3 DNA follows: TGTGCCAGCAGCTTAGATGAAGACAGGTCCGTCTATGGCTACACCTTC. Looking up the rest from reference TRBV11-2 and TRBJ1-2 gives the full variable domain: EAGVAQSPRYKIIEKRQSVAFWCNPISGHATLYWYQQILGQGPKLLIQFQNNGVVDDSQLPKDRFSAERLKGVDSTLKIQPAKLEDSAVYLCASSLDEDRSVYGYTFGSGTRLTVV.

This clonotype was picked up a small number of times. The J gene is TRBJ2-4, the V gene TRBV19, with D perhaps given as TRBD1 or TRBD2 (5 bases each). Germline V gene data show CDR1 as LNHDA and CDR2 as SQIVND (reference sequence). V lost 3 bases, J lost 4 bases, and 7 bases lay in between. The CDR3 has 13 residues. The CDR3 DNA reads TGTGCCAGTAGTATTGAGGGGAAAAACATTCAGTACTTC. Translating gives CASSIEGKNIQYF. Full variable domain (missing parts from reference TRBV19 and TRBJ2-4): DGGITQSPKYLFRKEGQNVTLSCEQNLNHDAMYWYRQDPGQGLRLIYYSQIVNDFQKGDIAEGYSVSREKKESFPLTVTSAQKNPTAFYLCASSIEGKNIQYFGAGTRLSVL.

In this sample, this clonotype turned up a few times. The junction does not match germline at one end; this may be a read error. The V call is TRBV12-3 or TRBV12-4, the J call TRBJ2-1, with 11 bases matching TRBD2. The CDR3 is made up of 15 amino acids. For the CDR3, the DNA is TGTGCCAGCAGATTAGCGGGAGGGCCTTTCGATGAGCAGTTCTTC. Translating it yields CASRLAGGPFDEQFF.

This clonotype has just a few counts. This rearrangement joins TRBV3-1 to TRBJ1-1; D not resolved. From germline, CDR1 is LGHDT and CDR2 YNNKEL (reference sequence). Deletions cut 1 base from V and 5 bases from J, with 11 bases between. The CDR3 spans 14 residues. In nucleotides, the CDR3 is TGTGCCAGCAGCCAAGTTGTGGGATCGACTGAAGCTTTCTTT. Its protein product is CASSQVVGSTEAFF. Together with reference TRBV3-1 and TRBJ1-1, the CDR3 gives the full variable domain: DTAVSQTPKYLVTQMGNDKSIKCEQNLGHDTMYWYKQDSKKFLKIMFSYNNKELIINETVPNRFSPKSPDKAHLNLHINSLELGDSAVYFCASSQVVGSTEAFFGQGTRLTVV.

This clonotype was detected a few times. J is TRBJ1-1 and V is TRBV6-1; D perhaps matches TRBD1 (6 bases). Germline assignment: CDR1 MNHNS and CDR2 SASEGT. V shed 7 bases and J shed 1 base, with 16 bases lying between them. CDR3 size: 15 residues. CDR3 sequence reads: CASNLGQTTNTEAFF. CDR3 nucleotides: TGTGCCAGCAACCTAGGACAGACTACGAACACTGAAGCTTTCTTT.

This clonotype was recorded a few times. The chain uses TRBV10-3 and TRBJ2-1, with TRBD2 matching 7 bases. CDR1 is ENHRY, CDR2 SYGVKD, per germline. CDR3 length: 16 amino acids. J was trimmed by 3 bases and V by 2 bases; bases with no gene match: 7. CDR3 DNA: TGTGCCATCAGTGAGGGTCCCGCGGGGGACTACAATGAGCAGTTCTTC. This codes for CAISEGPAGDYNEQFF.

The chain carries TRBV18 and TRBJ2-7; 10 bases match TRBD2. The germline V gene encodes CDR1 KGHSH and CDR2 LQKENI. V was pared by 6 bases and J by 3 bases, with 17 bases of the junction left unmatched. This CDR3 spans 18 amino acids. DNA for the CDR3: TGTGCCAGCTCCCCTGGGACTAGCGCCACCGAAGGGGTCTACGAGCAGTACTTC. Translated: CASSPGTSATEGVYEQYF. The full variable domain, in which reference TRBV18 and TRBJ2-7 provide the parts outside the CDR3, is NAGVMQNPRHLVRRRGQEARLRCSPMKGHSHVYWYRQLPEEGLKFMVYLQKENIIDESGMPKERFSAEFPKEGPSILRIQQVVRGDSAAYFCASSPGTSATEGVYEQYFGPGTRLTVT.

The chain couples TRBV2 to TRBJ2-7, with a possible D match to TRBD2 (7 bases). V lost 10 bases to trimming and J lost 0 bases, with 19 bases between them. The V gene's germline CDR1 is SNHLY and CDR2 FYNNEI. CDR3 size: 15 residues. The CDR3 spells CATPRGAADSYEQYF. DNA for the CDR3: TGTGCCACCCCCCGGGGGGCCGCCGACTCCTACGAGCAGTACTTC.

The rearrangement links TRBV12-3 or TRBV12-4 to TRBJ2-3; 7 positions match TRBD2. This CDR3 has 16 amino acids. V lost 1 base to trimming and J lost 2 bases; unmatched junction nucleotides: 6. CDR3 loop: CASSLGTRLSTDTQYF. In DNA, the CDR3 is TGTGCCAGCAGTTTAGGGACTAGACTTTCCACAGATACGCAGTATTTT.

This chain links TRBV16 with TRBJ1-4; a possible D gene is TRBD1 (5 bases). There are 14 residues in the CDR3. V lost 2 bases to trimming and J lost 5 bases, with 9 bases between them. Germline V gives CDR1 KGHSY, CDR2 FQNENV. In DNA form, the CDR3 reads TGTGCCAGCAGCCAAGGGACCGCGAATGAAAAACTGTTTTTT. It specifies CASSQGTANEKLFF.

The V call is TRBV4-3, the J call TRBJ1-1, with 8 bases lining up with TRBD1. Germline V CDR1 and CDR2: LGHNA, YSLEER. The junction had 7 bases not matched to a gene; V was cut back by 0 bases and J by 4 bases. The CDR3 is 16 residues long. In nucleotides, the CDR3 is TGCGCCAGCAGCCAAGATCGGGTTGGACAGGGCACTGAAGCTTTCTTT. It is translated as CASSQDRVGQGTEAFF.

The chain couples TRBV24-1 to TRBJ2-1; TRBD1 matches 8 bases. CDR1 KGHDR and CDR2 SFDVKD come from the germline V gene. The CDR3 sequence is 13 residues long. V was pared by 9 bases and J by 5 bases, with 5 bases of the junction left unmatched. CDR3 amino acids: CATAGQGHNEQFF. DNA for the CDR3: TGTGCCACCGCTGGACAGGGCCACAATGAGCAGTTCTTC.

This clonotype occurred a few times. J is TRBJ1-5 and V is TRBV24-1, with TRBD1 as a possible D gene (5 bases). In germline, CDR1 is KGHDR, CDR2 SFDVKD. V was clipped by 12 bases and J by 4 bases, with 15 bases between them. CDR3 length equals 13 residues. The DNA for the CDR3 is TGTGCCTCCCAAGAGGGGAAGAATCAGCCCCAGCATTTT. This encodes CASQEGKNQPQHF.

The chain joins TRBV9 to TRBJ1-2; tentatively, D is TRBD1 (5 bases). V lost 0 bases and J lost 4, with 16 bases in between. Looked up from germline, CDR1 is SGDLS and CDR2 is YYNGEE. The CDR3 spans 16 residues. In nucleotides, the CDR3 is TGTGCCAGCAGCGTAGGGGGAGGGGTCGCTGGCTATGGCTACACCTTC. It is translated as CASSVGGGVAGYGYTF.

This clonotype has only a few counts. V usage is TRBV29-1 and J usage is TRBJ2-1, with D perhaps matching TRBD2 (6 bases). The CDR3 consists of 12 residues. CDR1 SQVTM and CDR2 ANQGSEA come from the germline V gene. Between the trimmed V and J ends, which lost 7 bases and 8 bases, there was a span of 15 bases. The CDR3 loop reads CSATRETHEQFF. The DNA of the CDR3 is TGCAGCGCGACTAGAGAAACCCATGAGCAGTTCTTC.

This clonotype appeared many times. V usage is TRBV20-1 and J usage is TRBJ1-2, with D perhaps TRBD1 (5 bases). Trimming removed 2 bases at V and 1 base at J, with 11 bases between. This CDR3 has 14 amino acids. The germline V gene has CDR1 DFQATT and CDR2 SNEGSKA (reference sequence). CDR3 protein: CSARIGDSNYGYTF. The CDR3 coding sequence is TGCAGTGCTAGAATCGGAGACAGTAACTATGGCTACACCTTC.